This TCR beta chain was recorded in a study of OX40 agonist ivuxolimab in advanced cancers. Across the study: Of the participants, approximately 36% had some prior anti-PD-1, anti-PD-L1 or anti-CTLA-4 therapy, which was allowed. Study-wide results and limits: Doses of 0.1 to 3.0 mg/kg were accompanied by clonal expansion of CD4+ and CD8+ blood T cells by week 6. Partial responders dosed at 0.1-3.0 mg/kg displayed clonal expansion ranking among the lowest.

TCRdb's copy holds only in-frame clones and misses some; the assay was immunoSEQ multiplex PCR. The table includes around 72,000 clones, about 85% detected once. From germline, CDR1 is SGHNT and CDR2 YYREEE (reference sequence). Trimming took 0 bases from V and 8 from J, leaving 9 bases between them. This CDR3 contains 13 residues. To note about this clone: Its cognate antigen is unknown.

The chain combines TRBV5-4 with TRBJ2-4; the D call may be TRBD1 or TRBD2 (5 bases each). The sequencing here drew on CD4+ or CD8+ T cells sorted from blood, taken in a trial of the OX40 agonist ivuxolimab. The origin of this receptor is an adult with an advanced solid tumor such as melanoma, head and neck, liver or kidney cancer. In DNA form, the CDR3 reads TGTGCCAGCAGCTTGGATCTGGGGGACATTCAGTACTTC. It is translated as CASSLDLGDIQYF.